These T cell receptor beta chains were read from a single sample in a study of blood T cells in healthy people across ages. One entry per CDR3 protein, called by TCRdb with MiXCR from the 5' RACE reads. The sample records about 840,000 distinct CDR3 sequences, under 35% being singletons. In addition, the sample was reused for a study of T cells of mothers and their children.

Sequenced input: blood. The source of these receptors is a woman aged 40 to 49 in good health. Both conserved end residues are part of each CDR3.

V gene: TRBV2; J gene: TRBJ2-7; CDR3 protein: CASRSQGGFYEQYF
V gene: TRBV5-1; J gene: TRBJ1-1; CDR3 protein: CASSPDRGKGTEAFF
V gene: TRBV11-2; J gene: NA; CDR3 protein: CASTILQGAETQYF
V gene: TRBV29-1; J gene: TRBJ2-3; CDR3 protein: CSVVGGGLADTQYF
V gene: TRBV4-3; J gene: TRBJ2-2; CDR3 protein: CASSQVDGELFF
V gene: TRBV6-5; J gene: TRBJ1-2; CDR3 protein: CASSYHGQGGRDYGYTF
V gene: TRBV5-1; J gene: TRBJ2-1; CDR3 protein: CASSSLGVGQFNEQFF
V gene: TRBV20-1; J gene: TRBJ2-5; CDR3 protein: CSARRGGSQETQYF
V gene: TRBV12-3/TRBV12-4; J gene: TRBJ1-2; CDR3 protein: CASTPQGTINDGYTF
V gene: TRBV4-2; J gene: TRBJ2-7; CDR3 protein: CASSQEDFSSYEQYF
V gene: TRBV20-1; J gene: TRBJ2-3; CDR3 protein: CSAPLRRASTDTQYF
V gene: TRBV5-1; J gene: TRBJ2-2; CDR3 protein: CASSLERGNSGELFF
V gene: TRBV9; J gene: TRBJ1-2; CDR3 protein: CASSALTGLSYGYTF
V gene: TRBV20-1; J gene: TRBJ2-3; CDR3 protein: CSVLAGAAAGEYF
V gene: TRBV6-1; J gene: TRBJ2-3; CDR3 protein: CASSEAVENTQYF
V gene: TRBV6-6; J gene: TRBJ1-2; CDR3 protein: CASSYREWDYGYTF
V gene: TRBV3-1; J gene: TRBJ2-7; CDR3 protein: CASRRDGAYYEQYF
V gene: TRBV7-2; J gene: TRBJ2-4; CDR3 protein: CASSLSERGLIAKNIQYF
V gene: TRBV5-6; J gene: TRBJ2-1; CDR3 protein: CASSLERRDNEQFF
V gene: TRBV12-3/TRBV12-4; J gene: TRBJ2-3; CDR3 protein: CASSASLVTQYF
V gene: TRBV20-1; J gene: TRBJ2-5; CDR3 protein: CSALSYRGPETQYF
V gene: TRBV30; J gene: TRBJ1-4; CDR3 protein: CAWSVGRWGEKLFF
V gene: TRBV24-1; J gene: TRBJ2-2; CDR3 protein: CATSDLYGTGELFF
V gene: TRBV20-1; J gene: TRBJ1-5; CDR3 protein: CSARDGGAGNQPQHF
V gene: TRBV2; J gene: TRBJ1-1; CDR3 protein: CASSESRGMNTEAFF
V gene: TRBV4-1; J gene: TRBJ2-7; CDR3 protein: CASSQESGGPNNPYEQYF
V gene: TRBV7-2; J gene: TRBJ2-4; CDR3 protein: CASSFRQGSIQYF
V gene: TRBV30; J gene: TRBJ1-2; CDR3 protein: CAWINGEHYGYTF
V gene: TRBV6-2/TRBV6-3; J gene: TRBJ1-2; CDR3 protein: CASSYSEGSANYGYTF
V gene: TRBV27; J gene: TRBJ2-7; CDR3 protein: CASSLSGDRSYEQYF
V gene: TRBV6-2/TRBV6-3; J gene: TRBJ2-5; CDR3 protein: CAAAHPPQETQYF
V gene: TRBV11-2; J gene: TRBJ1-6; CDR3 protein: CASSLTGRNNSPLHF
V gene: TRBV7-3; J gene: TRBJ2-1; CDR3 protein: CASSSDRGEYNEQFF
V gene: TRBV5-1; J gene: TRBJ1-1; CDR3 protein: CASSDRNRGLFRDTEAFF
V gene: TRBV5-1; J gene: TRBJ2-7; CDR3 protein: CASSLDWGISYEQYF
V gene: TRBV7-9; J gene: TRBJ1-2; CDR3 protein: CASSPTGPRGYTF
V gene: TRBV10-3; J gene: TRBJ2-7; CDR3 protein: CAISERVGGPYEQYF
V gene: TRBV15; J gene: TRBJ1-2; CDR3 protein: CATSRDRGGIYGYTF
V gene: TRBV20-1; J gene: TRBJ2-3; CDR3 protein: CSARAADTDTQYF
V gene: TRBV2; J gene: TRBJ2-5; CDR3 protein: CASTVKGWYQETQYF
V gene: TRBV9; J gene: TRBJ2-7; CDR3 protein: CASSISPISSYEQYF
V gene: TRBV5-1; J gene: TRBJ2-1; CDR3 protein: CASSLSDINLSNEQFF
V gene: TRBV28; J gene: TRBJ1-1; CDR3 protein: CANSLVSTEAFF
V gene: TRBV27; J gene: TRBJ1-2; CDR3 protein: CASSTRTSGYTF
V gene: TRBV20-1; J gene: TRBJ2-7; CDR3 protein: CSARGWKGGNEQYF
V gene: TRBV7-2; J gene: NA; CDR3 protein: CASSPRGGDLEQYF
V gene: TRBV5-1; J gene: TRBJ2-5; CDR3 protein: CASSLLKAEEAQYF
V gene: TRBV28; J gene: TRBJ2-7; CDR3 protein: CASSLRLPSYEQYF